The 27 T cell receptor beta chains given below trace back to one sample, sequenced in a study of T cells in Graves' hyperthyroidism and ophthalmopathy. Amplified TCR beta CDR3 regions derived from RNA transcripts. First-round RT-PCR of the TCR CDR3 relied on the HTBI primer set. MiXCR was run by TCRdb on the multiplex PCR reads, yielding one entry per CDR3 protein. The sample lists 550,000 to 600,000 distinct CDR3 sequences; approximately 16% were seen once. Input material: blood. The receptor source for this set is a woman aged 18 to 35 with Graves' hyperthyroidism.

The V gene is TRBV24-1, the J gene TRBJ2-2; 8 bases line up with TRBD1. CDR3 size: 16 residues. CDR1 and CDR2 (germline): KGHDR, SFDVKD. Trimming took 5 bases from V and 1 from J; bases not matched to a gene: 5. Written as DNA, the CDR3 is TGTGCCACCAGTGGTCACAGGGGGAGGAACACCGGGGAGCTGTTTTTT. Translated, it gives CATSGHRGRNTGELFF.

V gene TRBV20-1 combines with J gene TRBJ1-5, with D possibly TRBD1 on 5 matching bases. The germline V and J ends were trimmed by 0 bases and 5 bases, with 11 bases remaining between them. This CDR3 is built from 14 residues. CDR1 and CDR2 from the germline V gene are DFQATT and SNEGSKA (reference sequence). DNA of the CDR3: TGCAGTGCTAGAGATGGGGCAGACCATCAGCCCCAGCATTTT. Encoded protein: CSARDGADHQPQHF.

Only a few counts were recorded for this clonotype. The chain combines TRBV20-1 with TRBJ2-1, with 13 bases lining up with TRBD2. There are 13 residues in the CDR3. The germline CDR1 and CDR2 sequences are DFQATT and SNEGSKA (reference sequence). The V segment lost 6 bases and the J segment 6 bases; nucleotides outside the gene matches: 2. The CDR3 spells CSARTSGSNEQFF. CDR3 nucleotide sequence: TGCAGTGCCAGGACTAGCGGGAGCAATGAGCAGTTCTTC.

The rearrangement joins TRBV20-1 to TRBJ1-5; the match to TRBD1 covers 7 bases. The CDR3 is 13 residues long. Trimming removed 2 bases from V and 6 bases from J; junction bases left unmatched: 4. Germline V gene sequence: CDR1 DFQATT, CDR2 SNEGSKA (reference sequence). The CDR3 reads CSARNRGSQPQHF. CDR3 nucleotide sequence: TGCAGTGCTAGAAACAGGGGAAGTCAGCCCCAGCATTTT.

V is TRBV19 and J is TRBJ2-3; 12 bases align to TRBD1. The CDR3 is 14 amino acids. Germline lookup yields CDR1 LNHDA and CDR2 SQIVND (reference sequence). V was pared by 10 bases and J by 3 bases, with 5 bases of the junction left unmatched. CDR3 region: CATTGQGATDTQYF. The DNA of the CDR3 is TGTGCCACCACGGGACAGGGGGCGACAGATACGCAGTATTTT. The entire variable domain, with the rest obtained from reference TRBV19 and TRBJ2-3, is as follows: DGGITQSPKYLFRKEGQNVTLSCEQNLNHDAMYWYRQDPGQGLRLIYYSQIVNDFQKGDIAEGYSVSREKKESFPLTVTSAQKNPTAFYLCATTGQGATDTQYFGPGTRLTVL.

The rearrangement uses TRBV14 and TRBJ2-7; D call uncertain. The CDR3 is 15 residues long. Germline V gives CDR1 SGHDN, CDR2 FVKESK. V gave up 0 bases and J gave up 3 bases, with 12 bases separating them. CDR3: CASSQDNRNYYEQYF. The CDR3, as DNA: TGTGCCAGCAGCCAAGACAACCGGAACTACTACGAGCAGTACTTC. Drawing the rest from reference TRBV14 and TRBJ2-7, the complete variable domain is EAGVTQFPSHSVIEKGQTVTLRCDPISGHDNLYWYRRVMGKEIKFLLHFVKESKQDESGMPNNRFLAERTGGTYSTLKVQPAELEDSGVYFCASSQDNRNYYEQYFGPGTRLTVT.

This clonotype was picked up many times. The chain carries TRBV12-3 or TRBV12-4 and TRBJ1-1; TRBD1 matches 7 bases. The CDR3 has 14 residues. V dropped 5 bases and J dropped 4; count of bases not matched to a gene: 7. This chain's CDR3 is CASSPTGRGTEAFF. As DNA, the CDR3 is TGTGCCAGCAGTCCGACAGGGCGGGGCACTGAAGCTTTCTTT.

This clonotype was observed at least ten times. The chain recombines TRBV2 with TRBJ1-3, with TRBD1 matching 7 bases. The CDR3 sequence is 18 residues long. V gave up 0 bases and J gave up 1 base; unmatched junction bases: 9. The germline V gene has CDR1 SNHLY and CDR2 FYNNEI. The CDR3 protein is CASSEAMGRGRSGNTIYF. CDR3 DNA: TGTGCCAGCAGTGAAGCGATGGGCAGGGGGAGGTCTGGAAACACCATATATTTT.

This clonotype was seen a handful of times. The genes are TRBV2 and TRBJ1-5; no reliable D call. Per germline, CDR1 SNHLY and CDR2 FYNNEI. The CDR3 totals 14 residues. V shed 7 bases and J shed 10 bases, with 20 bases lying between them. The CDR3 nucleotides are TGTGCCAGCAACCCGAACGAGGGTCTGCACCCCCAGCATTTT. Translated: CASNPNEGLHPQHF.

This clonotype was counted a few times. Here the CDR3 reads CSATGQTYEQYF. Written as DNA, the CDR3 is TGCAGTGCTACGGGACAGACCTACGAGCAGTACTTC. The V and J genes are TRBV20-1 and TRBJ2-7; 7 bases agree with TRBD1. Germline CDR1 reads DFQATT; CDR2 reads SNEGSKA (reference sequence). The trim removed 4 bases at V and 2 bases at J, leaving 2 bases unmatched. CDR3 length equals 12 residues.

V and J are TRBV9 and TRBJ2-1; TRBD2 is a possible D gene (5 bases). V shed 0 bases and J shed 4 bases, with 14 bases lying between them. Germline V gene lookup returns CDR1 SGDLS and CDR2 YYNGEE. CDR3 size: 16 residues. The CDR3 reads CASSVGTPRGYNEQFF. In DNA, the CDR3 is TGTGCCAGCAGCGTAGGAACCCCCCGGGGATACAATGAGCAGTTCTTC.

The chain couples TRBV6-1 to TRBJ2-1; 11 nucleotides match TRBD2. V was pared by 5 bases and J by 4 bases, with 7 bases of the junction left unmatched. CDR1 and CDR2 from the germline V gene are MNHNS and SASEGT. The CDR3 covers 16 residues. CDR3 bases: TGTGCCAGCAGTCCTTCCGGGACTAGCGGATACAATGAGCAGTTCTTC. Translating it yields CASSPSGTSGYNEQFF.

This clonotype occurred many times. The chain employs TRBV2 and TRBJ2-7; the match to TRBD2 covers 8 bases. Germline values: CDR1 SNHLY, CDR2 FYNNEI. J lost 6 bases, V lost 2 bases, and 6 bases had no gene match. CDR3 size: 14 residues. CDR3 DNA: TGTGCCAGCAGTGAAACGGGAGGGTTGGGCGAGCAGTACTTC. It yields the protein CASSETGGLGEQYF.

This clonotype was detected many times. This chain links TRBV27 with TRBJ2-1; no definite D call. The ends were cut back, 6 bases at V and 7 bases at J, with 16 bases in the middle. The length of the CDR3 is 14 residues. The germline V gene encodes CDR1 MNHEY and CDR2 SMNVEV (reference sequence). The CDR3 region is CASRRQTDGNEQFF. The CDR3 nucleotides are TGTGCCAGCAGGCGGCAAACTGATGGGAATGAGCAGTTCTTC.

This clonotype occurred many times. The J gene is TRBJ1-4, the V gene TRBV12-3 or TRBV12-4, with TRBD1 as a possible D gene (6 bases). Trimming removed 4 bases from V and 3 bases from J, with 12 bases in between. The CDR3 contains 15 residues. The CDR3 here is CASSSTGSANEKLFF. CDR3 nucleotide sequence: TGTGCCAGCAGTTCCACAGGGAGCGCTAATGAAAAACTGTTTTTT.

Ten or more counts support this clonotype. J is TRBJ2-3 and V is TRBV24-1; tentatively, D is TRBD2 (6 bases). Deletions cut 0 bases from V and 4 bases from J, with 10 bases between. The CDR3 loop spans 15 amino acids. Germline CDR1 and CDR2: KGHDR and SFDVKD. CDR3 sequence: CATSDLASEADTQYF. The CDR3 DNA reads TGTGCCACCAGTGATTTGGCTAGCGAAGCAGATACGCAGTATTTT.

This clonotype was recorded many times. The rearrangement joins TRBV2 to TRBJ1-4, with 7 bases lining up with TRBD1. The CDR3 has 11 amino acids. Trimming at V came to 8 bases and at J to 9 bases, leaving 3 bases not matched to a gene. Germline V lookup: CDR1 SNHLY, CDR2 FYNNEI. CDR3 nucleotide sequence: TGTGCCAGCGACAGGGAGAAAAAACTGTTTTTT. Its protein is CASDREKKLFF.

There are many counts of this clonotype. V gene TRBV3-1 combines with J gene TRBJ1-6, with D unresolved. In germline, CDR1 is LGHDT, CDR2 YNNKEL (reference sequence). The V and J ends lost 0 bases and 5 bases respectively, with 11 bases between them. The CDR3 consists of 16 residues. CDR3 residues: CASSQDRAGNNSPLHF. CDR3 nucleotide sequence: TGTGCCAGCAGCCAAGATAGGGCGGGAAATAATTCACCCCTCCACTTT.

Ten or more counts support this clonotype. V and J are TRBV5-1 and TRBJ1-5; the D is unclear. Looked up from germline, CDR1 is SGHRS and CDR2 is YFSETQ. Deletions cut 4 bases from V and 3 bases from J, with 8 bases between. The CDR3 contains 13 residues. The CDR3 DNA reads as TGCGCCAGCAGCCGGGCCCCCAATCAGCCCCAGCATTTT. Protein sequence: CASSRAPNQPQHF.

The sample holds many counts of this clonotype. This chain joins TRBV15 and TRBJ1-1; D ambiguous. Per germline, CDR1 LNHNV and CDR2 YYDKDF (reference sequence). The CDR3 spans 13 residues. Trimming left V 0 bases short and J 2 bases short, with 4 bases between. As DNA, the CDR3 is TGTGCCACCAGCAGAGACAGAAACACTGAAGCTTTCTTT. Translated: CATSRDRNTEAFF. Together with reference TRBV15 and TRBJ1-1, the CDR3 gives the full variable domain: DAMVIQNPRYQVTQFGKPVTLSCSQTLNHNVMYWYQQKSSQAPKLLFHYYDKDFNNEADTPDNFQSRRPNTSFCFLDIRSPGLGDTAMYLCATSRDRNTEAFFGQGTRLTVV.

This clonotype was detected a few times. The chain joins TRBV5-5 to TRBJ1-2; TRBD1 matches at 7 bases. V gave up 4 bases and J gave up 6 bases; unmatched junction bases: 9. The CDR3 consists of 14 residues. The germline gives CDR1 SGHKS, CDR2 YYEKEE (reference sequence). The chain's CDR3 is CASSHIDREHGYTF. The CDR3 coding sequence is TGTGCCAGCAGCCACATCGACAGGGAGCATGGCTACACCTTC.

In its sample, this clonotype was seen a few times. This chain connects TRBV6-5 to TRBJ2-1; perhaps D is TRBD1 or TRBD2 (5 bases each). The CDR3 is 13 amino acids. V lost 6 bases and J 9 bases, leaving 15 bases between the germline ends. CDR1 MNHEY and CDR2 SVGAGI come from the germline V gene. The CDR3 nucleotides read TGTGCCAGCAGCGGGACCAGCCGTGCTGAGCAGTTCTTC. Its translation is CASSGTSRAEQFF.

J is TRBJ1-6 and V is TRBV18; no clear D gene. Germline V CDR1 and CDR2: KGHSH, LQKENI. The length of the CDR3 is 13 residues. V gave up 2 bases and J gave up 5 bases, with 4 bases separating them. The CDR3, as DNA: TGTGCCAGCTCACCAGGTCATAATTCACCCCTCCACTTT. As protein: CASSPGHNSPLHF. The full variable domain, with the rest looked up from reference TRBV18 and TRBJ1-6, is NAGVMQNPRHLVRRRGQEARLRCSPMKGHSHVYWYRQLPEEGLKFMVYLQKENIIDESGMPKERFSAEFPKEGPSILRIQQVVRGDSAAYFCASSPGHNSPLHFGNGTRLTVT.

This clonotype was detected a few times. The V gene is TRBV30, the J gene TRBJ2-7; TRBD1 agrees at 8 bases. V gave up 0 bases and J gave up 5 bases; unmatched junction bases: 6. The CDR3 length is 14 residues. Per the germline V gene, CDR1 is GTSNPN and CDR2 is SVGIG (reference sequence). The CDR3 bases are TGTGCCTGGAGTGTTGGGCAGGGGGCGGACGAGCAGTACTTC. Amino acids: CAWSVGQGADEQYF.

This clonotype came up many times. The chain combines TRBV28 with TRBJ2-7, with D possibly matching TRBD2 (6 bases). CDR3 length equals 12 residues. Trimming took 6 bases from V and 6 from J, leaving 12 bases between them. Germline V gene sequence: CDR1 MDHEN, CDR2 SYDVKM. In nucleotides, the CDR3 is TGTGCCAGCAGCCGCCCCGGGGGCGAGCAGTACTTC. As protein: CASSRPGGEQYF.

This clonotype was detected many times. V is TRBV30 and J is TRBJ1-2, with D perhaps TRBD1 (5 bases). The CDR3 has 12 amino acids. Germline assignment: CDR1 GTSNPN and CDR2 SVGIG (reference sequence). The V gene lost 4 bases and the J gene lost 2 bases, with 8 bases spanning the gap. In DNA, the CDR3 is TGTGCCTGGAAGGAGGGGAACTATGGCTACACCTTC. This gives the protein CAWKEGNYGYTF. The full variable domain, its missing parts supplied by reference TRBV30 and TRBJ1-2, is SQTIHQWPATLVQPVGSPLSLECTVEGTSNPNLYWYRQAAGRGLQLLFYSVGIGQISSEVPQNLSASRPQDRQFILSSKKLLLSDSGFYLCAWKEGNYGYTFGSGTRLTVV.

This clonotype was picked up many times. The gene calls are TRBV6-2 or TRBV6-3 and TRBJ2-1; D gene unclear. The V end lost 5 bases, the J end lost 8 bases, and 7 bases lay between the germline ends. This CDR3 spans 11 amino acids. Per the germline V gene, CDR1 is MNHEY and CDR2 is SVGEGT. Here the CDR3 DNA reads TGTGCCAGCAGTCATAGACATGAGCAGTTCTTC. Amino acid sequence: CASSHRHEQFF.